These 21 T cell receptor beta chains were sequenced from one sample in a study of post-analysis software for immune sequencing data. Unique molecular identifiers were built into the TCR beta cDNA libraries. Each CDR3 protein gets one entry after TCRdb re-called the PCR reads with MiXCR. The table includes approximately 360,000 distinct CDR3 sequences, around 37% detected once. Overall study findings and caveats: Relative to controls, patients had about five TRBV segments at higher frequency, with TRBV5-6, TRBV5-1 and TRBV20-1 among these.

Which antigens these TCRs recognize remains unknown. The specimen was blood. The receptors were sampled from a girl under 18 with multiple sclerosis.

This clonotype showed up just a few times. The chain employs TRBV10-3 and TRBJ2-1, with TRBD1 identical over 9 bases. The CDR3 spans 15 residues. The V gene's germline CDR1 is ENHRY and CDR2 SYGVKD. V dropped 5 bases and J dropped 8; count of bases not matched to a gene: 10. Here the CDR3 reads CAISQETGTGHEQFF. CDR3 nucleotide sequence: TGTGCCATCAGTCAAGAGACCGGGACAGGGCATGAGCAGTTCTTC.

The rearrangement uses TRBV6-2 or TRBV6-3 and TRBJ2-5; 9 bases line up with TRBD2. Germline-derived CDR1 and CDR2 are MNHEY and SVGEGT. CDR3 size: 14 residues. Germline trimming cut 7 bases from V and 1 base from J; bases unmatched to any gene: 4. This chain's CDR3 is CASTRAGGQETQYF. CDR3 in DNA: TGTGCCAGCACCAGAGCGGGGGGCCAAGAGACCCAGTACTTC.

This clonotype came up many times. CDR3 DNA: TGTGCCAGCAGTTTAGAACAGGGCGCCTACGAGCAGTACTTC. This encodes CASSLEQGAYEQYF. This chain connects TRBV12-3 or TRBV12-4 to TRBJ2-7; a weak D match, TRBD1 (6 bases). V lost 1 base, J lost 2 bases, and 9 bases lay in between. This CDR3 spans 14 amino acids.

This clonotype showed up just a few times. The chain recombines TRBV7-9 with TRBJ1-2; D perhaps matches TRBD1 (5 bases). CDR1 and CDR2 (germline): SEHNR, FQNEAQ (reference sequence). The V and J ends lost 3 bases and 5 bases respectively, with 16 bases between them. The CDR3 totals 15 residues. CDR3 region: CASSLGPEKKYGYTF. In nucleotides, the CDR3 is TGTGCCAGCAGCTTGGGGCCCGAAAAGAAGTATGGCTACACCTTC. The variable domain in full, completed from reference TRBV7-9 and TRBJ1-2, reads DTGVSQNPRHKITKRGQNVTFRCDPISEHNRLYWYRQTLGQGPEFLTYFQNEAQLEKSRLLSDRFSAERPKGSFSTLEIQRTEQGDSAMYLCASSLGPEKKYGYTFGSGTRLTVV.

The V and J genes are TRBV3-1 and TRBJ2-1, with no clear D. CDR1 is LGHDT and CDR2 is YNNKEL in the germline V gene (reference sequence). With 1 base removed from V and 5 bases from J, the gap between germline ends came to 6 bases. The CDR3 totals 13 residues. The CDR3: CASSQGPHNEQFF. The CDR3 DNA reads as TGTGCCAGCAGCCAAGGTCCACACAATGAGCAGTTCTTC.

This clonotype was picked up one time. The chain uses TRBV9 and TRBJ1-5; D is unresolved. V was clipped by 3 bases and J by 5 bases, with 9 bases between them. Germline-derived CDR1 and CDR2 are SGDLS and YYNGEE. The CDR3 covers 13 residues. The CDR3, as DNA: TGTGCCAGCAGCGCACTATTGGATCAGCCCCAGCATTTT. It is translated as CASSALLDQPQHF.

V and J are TRBV12-3 or TRBV12-4 and TRBJ2-2; 8 positions agree with TRBD1. This CDR3 comprises 13 residues. The V and J ends lost 6 bases and 14 bases, in that order; junction bases with no gene match: 11. Here the CDR3 DNA reads TGTGCCAGCAGCACCGTGTGGGGACAGGTCCTGTTTTTT. The encoded protein is CASSTVWGQVLFF.

This clonotype was detected only once. The V and J genes are TRBV18 and TRBJ2-7; D unclear. CDR1 and CDR2 from the germline V gene are KGHSH and LQKENI. Trimming removed 0 bases at V and 5 bases at J, with 14 bases between. The CDR3 length is 15 residues. The CDR3 region has the DNA TGTGCCAGCTCACCACCGAAGGGTATCGTCGACGAGCAGTACTTC. The encoded protein is CASSPPKGIVDEQYF.

In its sample, this clonotype was seen a few times. The chain links TRBV7-2 to TRBJ2-3; TRBD1 might be the D (6 bases). There are 15 residues in the CDR3. Germline CDR1 SGHTA, CDR2 FQGNSA. Trimming stripped 4 bases from V and 4 bases from J, with 15 bases between. The CDR3 loop reads CASSWGPAPADTQYF. The CDR3 DNA is TGTGCCAGCAGCTGGGGGCCCGCCCCGGCAGATACGCAGTATTTT.

The chain employs TRBV12-3 or TRBV12-4 and TRBJ2-7, with D perhaps TRBD1 (6 bases). The CDR3 loop spans 17 amino acids. Trimming removed 1 base from V and 7 bases from J, with 23 bases in between. CDR3 residues: CASSLVLGQTGSGEQYF. In nucleotides, the CDR3 is TGTGCCAGCAGTTTAGTTTTAGGACAGACAGGTTCGGGGGAGCAGTACTTC.

This clonotype was recorded at least ten times. The chain joins TRBV11-2 to TRBJ2-3, with D maybe TRBD2 (7 bases). The CDR3 extends over 16 amino acids. From germline, CDR1 is SGHAT and CDR2 FQNNGV. Trimming took 3 bases from V and 4 from J, leaving 17 bases between them. CDR3 amino acids: CASSFIAGAGSDTQYF. CDR3 DNA sequence: TGTGCCAGCAGCTTCATTGCGGGGGCCGGATCAGATACGCAGTATTTT.

This clonotype was picked up one time. The CDR3 spells CASSATGRQVDTQYF. CDR3 nucleotide sequence: TGTGCCAGCAGCGCCACCGGTAGGCAAGTAGATACGCAGTATTTT. The chain employs TRBV5-4 and TRBJ2-3; D unclear. The CDR3 spans 15 residues. The germline V and J ends were trimmed by 4 bases and 5 bases, with 17 bases remaining between them. Germline V gene sequence: CDR1 SGHNT, CDR2 YYREEE (reference sequence). Together with reference TRBV5-4 and TRBJ2-3, the CDR3 gives the full variable domain: ETGVTQSPTHLIKTRGQQVTLRCSSQSGHNTVSWYQQALGQGPQFIFQYYREEENGRGNFPPRFSGLQFPNYSSELNVNALELDDSALYLCASSATGRQVDTQYFGPGTRLTVL.

The chain joins TRBV5-1 to TRBJ1-2; TRBD1 is a possible D gene (6 bases). Germline V gene sequence: CDR1 SGHRS, CDR2 YFSETQ. The V end lost 5 bases, the J end lost 8 bases, and 22 bases lay between the germline ends. The CDR3 contains 15 residues. CDR3 protein: CASSRSRGGFGGYTF. The DNA for the CDR3 is TGCGCCAGCAGTCGGTCAAGAGGGGGGTTTGGAGGCTACACCTTC.

V gene TRBV20-1 combines with J gene TRBJ1-4; D is unclear. The CDR3 is 14 residues long. CDR1 and CDR2 (germline): DFQATT, SNEGSKA (reference sequence). Trimming left V 3 bases short and J 5 bases short, with 13 bases between. The CDR3 spells CSASAGSLNEKLFF. The CDR3 DNA reads TGCAGTGCTAGCGCCGGGTCCCTCAATGAAAAACTGTTTTTT.

The chain employs TRBV7-9 and TRBJ1-1; tentative D call: TRBD1 (6 bases). Between the trimmed V and J ends, which lost 6 bases and 11 bases, there was a span of 25 bases. Looked up from germline, CDR1 is SEHNR and CDR2 is FQNEAQ (reference sequence). CDR3 length: 15 amino acids. CDR3 nucleotides: TGTGCCAGCAGTTCATCTTTGGCGGGGAGGGGGGTCGCTTTCTTT. Residues: CASSSSLAGRGVAFF.

The genes are TRBV20-1 and TRBJ2-3; D may correspond to TRBD1 or TRBD2 (5 bases each). The germline gives CDR1 DFQATT, CDR2 SNEGSKA (reference sequence). CDR3 length equals 16 residues. The V and J ends lost 0 bases and 2 bases respectively, with 15 bases between them. In DNA form, the CDR3 reads TGCAGTGCTAGAGATCTGTCGAGGGGCCTCACAGATACGCAGTATTTT. Translating gives CSARDLSRGLTDTQYF.

This clonotype came up a few times. Being one base from a much bigger clone, this may be a read error. The rearrangement joins TRBV20-1 to TRBJ2-7; TRBD2 aligns across 12 bases. The CDR3 runs to 14 residues. Unmatched junction bases numbered 10, after V lost 6 bases and J lost 7 bases. Germline CDR1 DFQATT, CDR2 SNEGSKA (reference sequence). CDR3: CSAPELAGGNEQYF. CDR3 bases: TGCAGTGCCCCGGAACTAGCGGGGGGAAATGAGCAGTACTTC.

The chain links TRBV19 to TRBJ2-7, with D perhaps TRBD2 (5 bases). V dropped 4 bases and J dropped 0 bases, with 10 bases sitting between them. This CDR3 comprises 14 residues. Germline V gene data show CDR1 as LNHDA and CDR2 as SQIVND (reference sequence). The CDR3 nucleotides are TGTGCCAGTAGTAAACTTGGGAGCTCCTACGAGCAGTACTTC. Amino acid sequence: CASSKLGSSYEQYF.

Worth noting for this clonotype: At one end the junction does not follow the germline gene, possibly because of a read error. The chain uses TRBV7-9 and TRBJ1-1; the D is unclear. The CDR3 totals 19 residues. CDR1 is SEHNR and CDR2 is FQNEAQ in the germline V gene (reference sequence). The CDR3 loop is CAGSLALVRREKGNTEAFF. The DNA for the CDR3 is TGTGCCGGCAGCTTAGCGCTAGTGAGAAGGGAGAAGGGGAACACTGAAGCTTTCTTT.

The V call is TRBV12-3 or TRBV12-4, the J call TRBJ1-1; no reliable D call. This CDR3 contains 14 residues. Trimming pared 2 bases from V and 0 bases from J, leaving 7 bases between. The CDR3 bases are TGTGCCAGCAGTTTACAGAGAATGAACACTGAAGCTTTCTTT. It is translated as CASSLQRMNTEAFF.

Only a few counts were recorded for this clonotype. CDR3 DNA sequence: TGTGCCAGCAGCGATTGGAGAGGGTACGAGCAGTACTTC. Translating it yields CASSDWRGYEQYF. This chain uses TRBV7-2 with TRBJ2-7, with D perhaps matching TRBD2 (5 bases). The CDR3 runs to 13 residues. V shed 5 bases and J shed 4 bases, with 12 bases lying between them. Germline V gene sequence: CDR1 SGHTA, CDR2 FQGNSA.